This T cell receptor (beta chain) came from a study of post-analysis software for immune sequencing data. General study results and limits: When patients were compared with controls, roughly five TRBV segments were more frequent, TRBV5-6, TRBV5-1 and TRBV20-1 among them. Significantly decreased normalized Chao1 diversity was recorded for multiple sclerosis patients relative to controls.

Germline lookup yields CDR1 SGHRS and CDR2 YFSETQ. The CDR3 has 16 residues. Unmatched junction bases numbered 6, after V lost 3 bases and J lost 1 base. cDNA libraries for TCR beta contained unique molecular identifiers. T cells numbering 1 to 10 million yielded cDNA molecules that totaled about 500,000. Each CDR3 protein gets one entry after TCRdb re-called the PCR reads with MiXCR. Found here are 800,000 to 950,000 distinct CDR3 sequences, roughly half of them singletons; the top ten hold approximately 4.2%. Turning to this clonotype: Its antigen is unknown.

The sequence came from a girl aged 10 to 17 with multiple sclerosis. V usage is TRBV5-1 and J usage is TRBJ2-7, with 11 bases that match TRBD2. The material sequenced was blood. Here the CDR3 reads CASSSGTSGPSYEQYF. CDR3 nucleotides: TGCGCCAGCAGCTCTGGGACTAGCGGCCCTTCCTACGAGCAGTACTTC.